These 24 T cell receptor beta chains came from one sample sequenced in a study of neurological immune-mediated disorders. Each CDR3 protein is one row after TCRdb ran MiXCR on the 5' RACE reads. The profile shows tens of thousands of distinct CDR3 sequences, 11% of them singletons. Sequences were obtained from CD4+ T cells from blood. Receptor source: a woman aged 30 to 39 with HTLV-1-associated myelopathy (HAM/TSP).

This clonotype has a count of ten or more. J is TRBJ1-1 and V is TRBV20-1; D is unresolved. The germline CDR1 and CDR2 sequences are DFQATT and SNEGSKA (reference sequence). The CDR3 contains 13 residues. V gave up 0 bases and J gave up 6 bases, with 11 bases separating them. The CDR3 region is CSARDFGSAEAFF. The CDR3 nucleotides read TGCAGTGCTAGAGATTTTGGTAGCGCTGAAGCTTTCTTT.

This clonotype was picked up many times. This sequence joins TRBV6-6 and TRBJ2-2; 7 bases fit TRBD1. V trimming: 4 bases; J trimming: 3 bases; junction bases outside the gene matches: 5. The CDR3 length is 15 residues. Germline V gives CDR1 MNHNY, CDR2 SVGAGI (reference sequence). DNA of the CDR3: TGTGCCAGCAGTTTCGCAGGGGGTGACACCGGGGAGCTGTTTTTT. Its translation is CASSFAGGDTGELFF.

This clonotype was observed a handful of times. A much larger clone differs from this one at a single base, so this may be a read error. The CDR3 sequence: CATQSLTGTTFTCTDTQYF. DNA for the CDR3: TGTGCCACCCAAAGCCTTACCGGGACTACCTTTACTTGCACAGATACGCAGTATTTT. V gene TRBV24-1 combines with J gene TRBJ2-3, with TRBD2 matching 7 bases. Trimming removed 9 bases from V and 1 base from J; junction bases left unmatched: 21. The CDR3 runs to 19 residues. CDR1 KGHDR and CDR2 SFDVKD come from the germline V gene.

The sample holds many counts of this clonotype. The CDR3 region is CASSYMGTVSGNTIYF. The CDR3 DNA reads TGCGCCAGCAGCTACATGGGGACAGTCTCTGGAAACACCATATATTTT. The chain couples TRBV5-1 to TRBJ1-3; TRBD1 matches at 7 bases. This CDR3 has 16 residues. J gave up 0 bases and V 3 bases, and 6 bases lay outside the gene matches. CDR1 and CDR2 from the germline V gene are SGHRS and YFSETQ.

This clonotype was observed at least ten times. V and J are TRBV3-1 and TRBJ2-7; 9 positions agree with TRBD1. Trimming at V came to 4 bases and at J to 5 bases, leaving 12 bases not matched to a gene. CDR3 length: 16 amino acids. Germline V CDR1 and CDR2: LGHDT, YNNKEL (reference sequence). CDR3 amino acids: CASSPGIQGARHEQYF. The CDR3 nucleotides read TGTGCCAGCAGCCCAGGGATACAGGGGGCACGGCACGAGCAGTACTTC.

This clonotype was seen repeatedly, ten times or more. V usage is TRBV11-3 and J usage is TRBJ2-6; D is unresolved. The germline V gene has CDR1 SGHNT and CDR2 YENEEA. Trimming pared 5 bases from V and 0 bases from J, leaving 2 bases between. CDR3 length: 13 amino acids. The CDR3 DNA follows: TGTGCCAGCAGCAACTCTGGGGCCAACGTCCTGACTTTC. Its protein is CASSNSGANVLTF.

This clonotype occurred a few times. The chain combines TRBV5-1 with TRBJ2-7; D might be TRBD1 (6 bases). Trimming left V 5 bases short and J 3 bases short, with 18 bases between. This CDR3 contains 15 residues. Germline loops: CDR1 SGHRS, CDR2 YFSETQ. The CDR3 is CASRSGALPIYEQYF. CDR3 DNA sequence: TGCGCCAGCAGATCAGGGGCGCTTCCAATCTACGAGCAGTACTTC.

The chain joins TRBV5-1 to TRBJ2-1; 7 bases fit TRBD1. The germline CDR1 and CDR2 sequences are SGHRS and YFSETQ. This CDR3 contains 12 residues. V dropped 3 bases and J dropped 7; count of bases not matched to a gene: 1. CDR3 loop: CASSSTGNEQFF. For the CDR3, the DNA is TGCGCCAGCAGCTCGACAGGGAATGAGCAGTTCTTC. The full variable domain, with the rest looked up from reference TRBV5-1 and TRBJ2-1, is KAGVTQTPRYLIKTRGQQVTLSCSPISGHRSVSWYQQTPGQGLQFLFEYFSETQRNKGNFPGRFSGRQFSNSRSEMNVSTLELGDSALYLCASSSTGNEQFFGPGTRLTVL.

This clonotype was recorded at least ten times. The chain uses TRBV19 and TRBJ1-5; 9 bases line up with TRBD1. Losses at the gene ends were 8 bases for V and 10 bases for J; bases not matched to a gene: 3. Germline loops: CDR1 LNHDA, CDR2 SQIVND (reference sequence). The CDR3 is 11 amino acids. In DNA form, the CDR3 reads TGTGCCAGTGGACAGGGGAAACCCCAGCATTTT. Its translation is CASGQGKPQHF.

V gene TRBV7-8 combines with J gene TRBJ2-3; 11 bases are shared with TRBD1. This CDR3 has 15 amino acids. The V gene's germline CDR1 is SGHVS and CDR2 FQNEAQ. The V segment lost 2 bases and the J segment 5 bases; nucleotides outside the gene matches: 3. In DNA, the CDR3 is TGTGCCAGCAGCTTACGGGGACAGGGGGAAGATACGCAGTATTTT. It yields the protein CASSLRGQGEDTQYF.

This clonotype has at least ten counts. The chain is built from TRBV20-1 and TRBJ2-7, with 7 positions matching TRBD1. V dropped 4 bases and J dropped 2; count of bases not matched to a gene: 8. Germline V lookup: CDR1 DFQATT, CDR2 SNEGSKA (reference sequence). This CDR3 has 14 amino acids. The CDR3 loop reads CSATDRDFPYEQYF. The DNA of the CDR3 is TGCAGTGCTACCGACAGGGATTTTCCCTACGAGCAGTACTTC.

This clonotype was recorded at least ten times. CDR3 sequence: CASSYGQGRFRNTEAFF. The CDR3 DNA reads TGTGCCAGCAGCTATGGGCAGGGCCGGTTTAGAAACACTGAAGCTTTCTTT. This chain links TRBV7-8 with TRBJ1-1; the D gene is possibly TRBD1 (5 bases). The germline V gene has CDR1 SGHVS and CDR2 FQNEAQ. The CDR3 has 17 amino acids. V was pared by 4 bases and J by 2 bases, with 20 bases between.

There are many counts of this clonotype. This chain joins TRBV6-5 and TRBJ2-7; the D gene is possibly TRBD1 (6 bases). Looked up from germline, CDR1 is MNHEY and CDR2 is SVGAGI. This CDR3 is built from 16 residues. The V and J ends lost 4 bases and 0 bases respectively, with 16 bases between them. CDR3 in amino acids: CASSWNTGRGSYEQYF. CDR3 DNA: TGTGCCAGCAGTTGGAACACAGGGCGAGGCTCCTACGAGCAGTACTTC.

The table lists this clonotype with many counts. V gene TRBV20-1 combines with J gene TRBJ1-3; D is uncertain. The CDR3 spans 13 residues. Per germline, CDR1 DFQATT and CDR2 SNEGSKA (reference sequence). V was cut by 1 base and J by 0 bases, with 4 bases left in between. CDR3 loop: CSARGNSGNTIYF. The CDR3 nucleotides read TGCAGTGCTAGAGGAAACTCTGGAAACACCATATATTTT.

This clonotype has a count of ten or more. The chain recombines TRBV6-1 with TRBJ2-7; D is ambiguous. The ends were cut back, 1 base at V and 1 base at J, with 5 bases in the middle. Per germline, CDR1 MNHNS and CDR2 SASEGT. The CDR3 extends over 13 amino acids. The CDR3 region is CASSEGPSYEQYF. CDR3 nucleotide sequence: TGTGCCAGCAGTGAAGGTCCATCCTACGAGCAGTACTTC.

This clonotype came up many times. CDR3 protein: CSARAPQRDKETQYF. CDR3 nucleotides: TGCAGTGCTAGAGCCCCCCAAAGGGACAAAGAGACCCAGTACTTC. This chain connects TRBV20-1 to TRBJ2-5, with TRBD1 as a possible D gene (6 bases). Germline CDR1 DFQATT, CDR2 SNEGSKA (reference sequence). The CDR3 length is 15 residues. V lost 1 base and J lost 3, with 15 bases in between.

The table lists this clonotype with many counts. This chain joins TRBV20-1 and TRBJ1-1; the match to TRBD1 covers 8 bases. In germline, CDR1 is DFQATT, CDR2 SNEGSKA (reference sequence). This CDR3 has 16 residues. V lost 4 bases and J lost 0; bases outside the gene matches: 10. CDR3 sequence (DNA): TGCAGTGCTAAAGGTCCCGGGACAGGCCTGAACACTGAAGCTTTCTTT. It codes for CSAKGPGTGLNTEAFF.

Many counts were recorded for this clonotype. The chain combines TRBV7-8 with TRBJ2-4, with D possibly being TRBD1 (5 bases). Germline CDR1 is SGHVS and CDR2 is FQNEAQ. Trimming pared 1 base from V and 1 base from J, leaving 8 bases between. The CDR3 spans 15 residues. This chain's CDR3 is CASSLDAGAKNIQYF. DNA for the CDR3: TGTGCCAGCAGCTTAGACGCAGGGGCCAAAAACATTCAGTACTTC.

This clonotype has ten or more counts. This chain links TRBV20-1 with TRBJ2-1; 7 bases align to TRBD2. Germline V gene lookup returns CDR1 DFQATT and CDR2 SNEGSKA (reference sequence). This CDR3 region has 18 residues. V gave up 0 bases and J gave up 10 bases; unmatched junction bases: 21. The CDR3 region has the DNA TGCAGTGCTAGAGATTTAAGGCCCCCCGGGACTACCAGAGAGGAGCAGTTCTTC. Amino acids: CSARDLRPPGTTREEQFF.

In its sample, this clonotype was seen many times. The chain has TRBV27 and TRBJ1-2; a weak D match, TRBD1 (5 bases). Germline V gives CDR1 MNHEY, CDR2 SMNVEV (reference sequence). This CDR3 region has 13 residues. V lost 3 bases, J lost 4 bases, and 9 bases lay in between. Here the CDR3 reads CASSFQGPYGYTF. The CDR3, as DNA: TGTGCCAGCAGTTTCCAGGGTCCCTATGGCTACACCTTC.

This clonotype was detected ten times or more. The V gene is TRBV5-1, the J gene TRBJ1-6; no definite D call. V lost 3 bases, J lost 6 bases, and 7 bases lay in between. Germline CDR1 SGHRS, CDR2 YFSETQ. The length of the CDR3 is 13 residues. The CDR3 spells CASSSPGNSPLHF. The DNA for the CDR3 is TGCGCCAGCAGCTCACCGGGTAATTCACCCCTCCACTTT.

The J gene is TRBJ2-3, the V gene TRBV6-4; no clear D. This CDR3 has 15 residues. Germline CDR1 is MRHNA and CDR2 is SNTAGT. V was cut by 0 bases and J by 1 base, with 8 bases left in between. The CDR3 sequence is CASSDSGLGTDTQYF. CDR3 DNA sequence: TGTGCCAGCAGTGACTCGGGTCTAGGCACAGATACGCAGTATTTT.

This clonotype was recorded at least ten times. The chain recombines TRBV20-1 with TRBJ2-2, with TRBD1 matching 10 bases. The CDR3 runs to 12 residues. With V trimmed by 6 bases and J by 5 bases, 0 bases remained unmatched. Germline lookup yields CDR1 DFQATT and CDR2 SNEGSKA (reference sequence). The CDR3 reads CSAGQGTGELFF. CDR3 bases: TGCAGTGCGGGACAGGGGACCGGGGAGCTGTTTTTT.

This clonotype was counted ten times or more. V is TRBV5-6 and J is TRBJ2-1; the D is unclear. Germline CDR1 is SGHDT and CDR2 is YYEEEE. This CDR3 is built from 11 residues. V dropped 4 bases and J dropped 9 bases, with 8 bases sitting between them. CDR3 loop: CASSLETEQFF. Here the CDR3 DNA reads TGTGCCAGCAGCCTGGAAACTGAGCAGTTCTTC.